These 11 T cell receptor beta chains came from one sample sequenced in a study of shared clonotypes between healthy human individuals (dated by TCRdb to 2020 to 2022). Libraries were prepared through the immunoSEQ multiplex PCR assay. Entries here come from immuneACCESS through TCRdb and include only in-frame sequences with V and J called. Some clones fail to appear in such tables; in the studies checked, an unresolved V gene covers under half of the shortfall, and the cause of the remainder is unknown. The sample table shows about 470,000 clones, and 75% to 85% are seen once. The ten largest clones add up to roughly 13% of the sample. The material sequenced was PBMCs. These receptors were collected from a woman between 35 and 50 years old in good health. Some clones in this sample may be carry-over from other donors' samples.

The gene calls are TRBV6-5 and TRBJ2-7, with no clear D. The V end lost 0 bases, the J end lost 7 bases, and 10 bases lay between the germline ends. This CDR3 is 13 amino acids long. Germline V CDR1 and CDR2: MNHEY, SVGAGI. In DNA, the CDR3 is TGTGCCAGCAGTTACTCTCTGGGTAGGGAGCAGTACTTC. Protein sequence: CASSYSLGREQYF.

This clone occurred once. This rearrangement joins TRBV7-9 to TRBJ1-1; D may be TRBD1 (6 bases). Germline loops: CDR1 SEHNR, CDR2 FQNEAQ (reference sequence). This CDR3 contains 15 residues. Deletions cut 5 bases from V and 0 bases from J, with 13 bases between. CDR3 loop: CASSPRGTMNTEAFF. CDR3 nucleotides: TGTGCCAGCAGCCCTAGGGGGACGATGAACACTGAAGCTTTCTTT.

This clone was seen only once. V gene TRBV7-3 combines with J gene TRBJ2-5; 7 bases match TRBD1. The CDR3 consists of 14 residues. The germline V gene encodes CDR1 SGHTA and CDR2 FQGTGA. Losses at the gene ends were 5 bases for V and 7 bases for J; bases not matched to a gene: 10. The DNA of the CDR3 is TGTGCCAGCAGCCCCGGGACAGCTGAGGGGACCCAGTACTTC. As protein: CASSPGTAEGTQYF.

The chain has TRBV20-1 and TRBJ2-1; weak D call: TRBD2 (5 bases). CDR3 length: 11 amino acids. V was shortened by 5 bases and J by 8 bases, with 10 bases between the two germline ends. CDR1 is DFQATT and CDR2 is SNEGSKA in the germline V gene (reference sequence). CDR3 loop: CSAPAVDEQFF. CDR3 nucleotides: TGCAGTGCTCCAGCGGTCGATGAGCAGTTCTTC.

The CDR3 spells CASSPGQGSLYEQYF. CDR3 nucleotide sequence: TGTGCCAGTAGCCCCGGACAGGGGTCTCTCTACGAGCAGTACTTC. The chain employs TRBV19 and TRBJ2-7, with TRBD1 identical over 9 bases. Trimming at V came to 6 bases and at J to 3 bases, leaving 9 bases not matched to a gene. CDR3 size: 15 residues. Germline V gene lookup returns CDR1 LNHDA and CDR2 SQIVND (reference sequence).

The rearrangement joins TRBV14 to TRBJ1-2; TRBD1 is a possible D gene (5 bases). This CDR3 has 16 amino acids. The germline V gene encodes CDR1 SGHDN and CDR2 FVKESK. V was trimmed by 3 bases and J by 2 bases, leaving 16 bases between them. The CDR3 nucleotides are TGTGCCAGCAGCCAGTTACAGGTCGGATTCAACTATGGCTACACCTTC. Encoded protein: CASSQLQVGFNYGYTF.

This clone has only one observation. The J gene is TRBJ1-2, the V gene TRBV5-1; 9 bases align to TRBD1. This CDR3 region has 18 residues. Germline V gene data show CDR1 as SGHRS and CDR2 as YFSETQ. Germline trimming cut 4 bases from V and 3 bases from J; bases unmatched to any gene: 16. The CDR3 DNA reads TGCGCCAGCAGCCCGGTCCCGGGACAGGGTGTCCGGGACTATGGCTACACCTTC. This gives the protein CASSPVPGQGVRDYGYTF.

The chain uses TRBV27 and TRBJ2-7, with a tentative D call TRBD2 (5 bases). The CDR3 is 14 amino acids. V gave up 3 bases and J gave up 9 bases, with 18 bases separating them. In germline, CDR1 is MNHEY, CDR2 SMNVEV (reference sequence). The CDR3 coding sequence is TGTGCCAGCAGTTTTCGACGGACTGGGGAAGGGCAGTACTTC. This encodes CASSFRRTGEGQYF.

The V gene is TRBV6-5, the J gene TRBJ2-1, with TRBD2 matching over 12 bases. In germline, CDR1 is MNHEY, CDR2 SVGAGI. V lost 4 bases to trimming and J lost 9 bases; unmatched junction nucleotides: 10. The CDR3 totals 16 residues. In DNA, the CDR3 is TGTGCCAGCAGTTCCCTAGCGGGAGGGCCTTTTAGTGAGCAGTTCTTC. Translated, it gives CASSSLAGGPFSEQFF.

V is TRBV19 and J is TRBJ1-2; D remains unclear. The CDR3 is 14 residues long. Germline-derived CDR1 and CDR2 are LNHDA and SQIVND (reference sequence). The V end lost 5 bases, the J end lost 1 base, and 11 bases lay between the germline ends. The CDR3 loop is CASSAAVGNYGYTF. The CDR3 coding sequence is TGTGCCAGTAGTGCCGCCGTGGGTAACTATGGCTACACCTTC.

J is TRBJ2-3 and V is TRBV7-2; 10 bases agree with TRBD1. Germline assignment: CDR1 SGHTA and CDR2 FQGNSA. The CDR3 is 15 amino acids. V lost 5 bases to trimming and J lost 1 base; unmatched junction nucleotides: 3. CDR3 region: CASSLGQGGTDTQYF. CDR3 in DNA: TGTGCCAGCAGCCTTGGACAGGGGGGCACAGATACGCAGTATTTT.